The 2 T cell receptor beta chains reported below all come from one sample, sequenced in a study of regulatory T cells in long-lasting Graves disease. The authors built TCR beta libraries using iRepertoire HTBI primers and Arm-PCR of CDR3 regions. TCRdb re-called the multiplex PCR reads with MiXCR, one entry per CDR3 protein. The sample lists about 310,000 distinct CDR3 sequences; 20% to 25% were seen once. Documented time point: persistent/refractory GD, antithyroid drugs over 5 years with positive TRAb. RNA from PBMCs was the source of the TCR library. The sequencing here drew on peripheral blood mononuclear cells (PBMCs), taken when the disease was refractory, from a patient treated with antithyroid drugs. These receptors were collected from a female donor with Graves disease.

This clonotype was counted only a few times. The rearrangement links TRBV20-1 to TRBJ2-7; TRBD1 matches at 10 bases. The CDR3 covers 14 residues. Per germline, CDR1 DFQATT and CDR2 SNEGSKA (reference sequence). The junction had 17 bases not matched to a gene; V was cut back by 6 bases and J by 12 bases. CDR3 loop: CSAPRERTGGLPYF. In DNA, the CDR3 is TGCAGTGCACCTCGGGAAAGGACAGGGGGGCTGCCGTACTTC.

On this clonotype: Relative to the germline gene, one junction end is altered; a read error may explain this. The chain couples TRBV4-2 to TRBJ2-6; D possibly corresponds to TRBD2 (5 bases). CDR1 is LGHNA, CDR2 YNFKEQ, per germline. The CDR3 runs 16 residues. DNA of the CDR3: TGTGCCAGCAGCCAAGATACGGGATCTGGGGTCAACGTCCTGACTTTC. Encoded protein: CASSQDTGSGVNVLTF.